The present entry profiles one T cell receptor beta chain with its context. Its cognate antigen is unknown. Trimming left V 6 bases short and J 0 bases short, with 9 bases between. Germline values: CDR1 LNHDA, CDR2 SQIVND (reference sequence). The CDR3 consists of 15 residues. The sample originates from a study of OX40 agonist ivuxolimab in advanced cancers. General study findings and limits: By week 6 at 0.1 to 3.0 mg/kg, blood CD4+ and CD8+ T cells had expanded clonally.

Sequencing was performed with immunoSEQ multiplex PCR; in TCRdb, only in-frame clones are kept and a portion is missing. The repertoire holds 80,000 to 100,000 clones, with 92% as singletons. Sequenced here: CD4+ or CD8+ T cells sorted from blood, sampled in a trial of the OX40 agonist ivuxolimab. The receptor comes from an adult with an advanced solid tumor such as melanoma, head and neck, liver or kidney cancer. The chain employs TRBV19 and TRBJ2-6; possible D gene TRBD2, 6 bases. CDR3 sequence reads: CASREGSSGANVLTF. The CDR3 DNA reads as TGTGCCAGTAGGGAGGGAAGCTCTGGGGCCAACGTCCTGACTTTC.